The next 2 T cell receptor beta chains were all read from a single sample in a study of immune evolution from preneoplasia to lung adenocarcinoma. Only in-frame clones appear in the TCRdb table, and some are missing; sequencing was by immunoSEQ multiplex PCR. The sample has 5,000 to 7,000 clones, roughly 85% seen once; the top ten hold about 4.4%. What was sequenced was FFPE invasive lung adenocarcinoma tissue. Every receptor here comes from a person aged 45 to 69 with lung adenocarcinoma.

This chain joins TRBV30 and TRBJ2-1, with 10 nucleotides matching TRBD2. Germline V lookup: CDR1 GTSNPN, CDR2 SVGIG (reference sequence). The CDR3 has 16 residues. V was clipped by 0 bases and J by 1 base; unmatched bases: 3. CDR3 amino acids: CAWSVGTSASYNEQFF. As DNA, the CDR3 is TGTGCCTGGAGTGTAGGGACTAGCGCGTCCTACAATGAGCAGTTCTTC.

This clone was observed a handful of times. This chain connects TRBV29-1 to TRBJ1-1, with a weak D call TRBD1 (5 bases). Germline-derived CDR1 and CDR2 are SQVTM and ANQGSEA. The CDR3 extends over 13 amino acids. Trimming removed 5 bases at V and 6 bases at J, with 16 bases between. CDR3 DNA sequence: TGCAGCGTTTCGCAAAATCAGGGCCCTGAAGCTTTCTTT. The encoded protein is CSVSQNQGPEAFF.